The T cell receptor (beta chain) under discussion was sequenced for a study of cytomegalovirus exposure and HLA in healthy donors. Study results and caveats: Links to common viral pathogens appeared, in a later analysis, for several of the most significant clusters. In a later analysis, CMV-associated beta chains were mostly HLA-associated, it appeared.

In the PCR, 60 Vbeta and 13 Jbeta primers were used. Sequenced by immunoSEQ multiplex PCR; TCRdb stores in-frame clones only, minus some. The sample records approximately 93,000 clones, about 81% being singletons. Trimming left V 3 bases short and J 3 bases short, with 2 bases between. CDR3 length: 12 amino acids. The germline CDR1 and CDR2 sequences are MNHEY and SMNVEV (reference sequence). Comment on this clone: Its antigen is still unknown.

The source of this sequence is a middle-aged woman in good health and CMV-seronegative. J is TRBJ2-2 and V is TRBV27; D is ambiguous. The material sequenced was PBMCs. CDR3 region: CASSFYTGELFF. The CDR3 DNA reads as TGTGCCAGCAGTTTCTACACCGGGGAGCTGTTTTTT.